These T cell receptor beta chains were read from a single sample in a study of T cell responses to AZD1222 COVID-19 vaccine. Some clones are missing from TCRdb's copy, which holds only in-frame ones; the method was immunoSEQ multiplex PCR. The sample consists of approximately 140,000 clones, roughly 90% of them appearing once. Material: peripheral blood, obtained 28 days after the second AZD1222 dose. These TCRs come from an adult who received the AZD1222 COVID-19 vaccine. The CDR3 runs from the conserved cysteine through the conserved F or W. Each record gives: J gene, clone size, V gene, D gene, CDR3 DNA, CDR3 protein. D genes are given only for firm matches. Only part of the rows carry a size: once, few, many, or a class if the clone is expanded.

TRBJ2-3 once TRBV28 TRBD2 TGTGCCAGCAGTTCAACGACTAGCGGGAGGACCTTTGCAGATACGCAGTATTTT CASSSTTSGRTFADTQYF
TRBJ2-7 . TRBV19 TRBD1 TGTGCCAGTAGTCCAGGGACAGGGGATTACGAGCAGTACTTC CASSPGTGDYEQYF
TRBJ1-1 once TRBV6-1 TRBD1 TGTGCCAGCAGTGAAATGGCAGGGGGTACTGAAGCTTTCTTT CASSEMAGGTEAFF
TRBJ1-1 once TRBV10-3 . TGTGCCATCAGTGAGCCGCGGGACCCTAACACTGAAGCTTTCTTT CAISEPRDPNTEAFF
TRBJ2-1 . TRBV10-1 TRBD1 TGCGCCAGCAGTACACCCCCCGGGACAGACTACGCGGATGAGCAGTTCTTC CASSTPPGTDYADEQFF
TRBJ1-4 . TRBV7-2 . TGTGCCAGCAGCCCGGCAATTGGGTCGGGGGCGACTAATGAAAAACTGTTTTTT CASSPAIGSGATNEKLFF
TRBJ2-4 . TRBV4-3 . TGCGCCAGCAGCCGAAACGTCGTGGACGGCTCAGCAAACATTCAGTACTTC CASSRNVVDGSANIQYF
TRBJ2-7 . TRBV7-2 TRBD1 TGTGCCAGCAGCACAACGACAGGGTTTGGTTACGAGCAGTACTTC CASSTTTGFGYEQYF
TRBJ2-1 . TRBV19 . TGTGCCAGTACCAGATTGGGAGAGGGCCCCTTGGCTACAAATGAGCAGTTCTTC CASTRLGEGPLATNEQFF
TRBJ1-1 . TRBV6-5 TRBD1 TGTGCCTCGACAGGGGCCTCCTTCACTGAAGCTTTCTTT CASTGASFTEAFF
TRBJ2-6 few TRBV7-9 . TGTGCCAGCAGCCGGACCAGGGTAGGGGGAACTGGGGCCAACGTCCTGACTTTC CASSRTRVGGTGANVLTF
TRBJ2-2 . TRBV12-3/TRBV12-4 . TGTGCCAGCACCCGAGATACCGGGGAGCTGTTTTTT CASTRDTGELFF
TRBJ2-1 once TRBV5-1 TRBD1 TGCGCCAGCAGCTCTAGGACAGGGGGCTACAATGAGCAGTTCTTC CASSSRTGGYNEQFF
TRBJ1-2 . TRBV24-1 TRBD1 TGTGCCACCAGTGAGGGGACAGGTGGCTACACCTTC CATSEGTGGYTF
TRBJ1-1 . TRBV9 . TGTGCCAGCAGCGCCACAGACAGGTACACTGAAGCTTTCTTT CASSATDRYTEAFF